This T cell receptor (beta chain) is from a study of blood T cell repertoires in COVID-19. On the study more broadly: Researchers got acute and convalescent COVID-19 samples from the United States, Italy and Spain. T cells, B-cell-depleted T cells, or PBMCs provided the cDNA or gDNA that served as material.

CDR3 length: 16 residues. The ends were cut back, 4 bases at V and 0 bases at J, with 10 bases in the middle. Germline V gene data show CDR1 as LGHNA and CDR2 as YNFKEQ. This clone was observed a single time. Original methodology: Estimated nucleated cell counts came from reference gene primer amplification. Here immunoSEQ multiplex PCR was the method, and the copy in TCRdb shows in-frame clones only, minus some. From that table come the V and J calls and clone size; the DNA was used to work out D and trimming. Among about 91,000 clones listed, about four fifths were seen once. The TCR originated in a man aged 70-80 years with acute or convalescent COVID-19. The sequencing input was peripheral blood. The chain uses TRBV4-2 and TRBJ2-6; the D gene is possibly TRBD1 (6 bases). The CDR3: CASSPRDISGANVLTF. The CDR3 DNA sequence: TGTGCCAGCAGCCCCCGGGACATCTCTGGGGCCAACGTCCTGACTTTC.